This T cell receptor beta chain was obtained from a study of T cell clonotyping in hematopoietic cell transplantation. Turning to the study itself: Pretransplant recipient samples were taken after cytoreduction.

The study, taken as a whole, reports: Cells were unsorted, so CD4 and CD8 contributions were not separated.

Described time point: recipient sample about 28 days before transplant, after cytoreduction. Produced via immunoSEQ multiplex PCR; TCRdb's table is partial and in-frame only. The data hold 15,000 to 20,000 clones, with about 84% observed a single time. A word on this clone: The antigen remains unidentified.

The CDR3 totals 16 residues. V gave up 9 bases and J gave up 6 bases, with 24 bases separating them. The germline gives CDR1 MNHNY, CDR2 SVGAGI (reference sequence). The TCR sequence derives from a man aged 50-60 years with acute myeloid leukemia. Some clones in this sample may be carry-over from other donors' samples. V gene TRBV6-6 combines with J gene TRBJ1-5; possibly TRBD1 for D (5 bases). Sequences were derived from peripheral blood mononuclear cells, sampled before stem cell transplant. CDR3 DNA: TGTGCCAGTGGGGGTTTAGGGCAGGGCTGGCCTCAGCCCCAGCATTTT. Translated: CASGGLGQGWPQPQHF.